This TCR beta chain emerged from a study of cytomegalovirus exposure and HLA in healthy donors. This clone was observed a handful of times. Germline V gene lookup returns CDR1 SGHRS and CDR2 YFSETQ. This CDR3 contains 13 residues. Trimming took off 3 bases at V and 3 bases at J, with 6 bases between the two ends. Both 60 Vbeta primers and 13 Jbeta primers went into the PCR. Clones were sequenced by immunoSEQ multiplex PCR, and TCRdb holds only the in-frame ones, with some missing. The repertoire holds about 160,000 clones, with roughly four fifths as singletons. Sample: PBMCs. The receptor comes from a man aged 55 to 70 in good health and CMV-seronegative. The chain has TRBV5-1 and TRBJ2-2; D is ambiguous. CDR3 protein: CASSSGYTGELFF. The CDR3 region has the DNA TGCGCCAGCAGCTCCGGTTACACCGGGGAGCTGTTTTTT.